What follows are 5 T cell receptor beta chains derived from one specimen sequenced in a study of regulatory T cells in long-lasting Graves disease. To make TCR beta libraries, researchers used iRepertoire HTBI primers and Arm-PCR of CDR3 regions. MiXCR, applied by TCRdb to the multiplex PCR reads, yields one record per CDR3 protein. The table has roughly 500,000 distinct CDR3 sequences, 13% seen once. Time point defined: newly diagnosed GD, antithyroid drugs for less than 3 months. The authors made the TCR library using RNA they extracted from PBMCs. This same sample was also part of a study on T cells in Graves' hyperthyroidism and ophthalmopathy.

Sample: peripheral blood mononuclear cells (PBMCs), taken at new diagnosis, from a patient treated with antithyroid drugs. The receptors shown here come from a young man with Graves disease.

In the case of this clonotype: A much larger clone lies one base from this, so it may be a read error. This likely comes from a read error, as the CDR3 has no conserved phenylalanine or tryptophan at its end. The chain combines TRBV18 with TRBJ1-1; TRBD1 matches 10 bases. The junction had 4 bases not matched to a gene; V was cut back by 5 bases and J by 4 bases. The CDR3 runs to 14 residues. Germline V CDR1 and CDR2: KGHSH, LQKENI. CDR3 sequence (DNA): TGTGCCAGCTCAGCAAGGACAGGGGGCACTGAAGCTTTCCTT. Translation: CASSARTGGTEAFL.

In regard to this clonotype: A much larger clone lies a single base off, so this may be a read error. J is TRBJ2-1 and V is TRBV7-9, with a tentative D call TRBD2 (5 bases). Germline V lookup: CDR1 SEHNR, CDR2 FQNEAQ (reference sequence). The CDR3 has 15 residues. The CDR3 nucleotides read TGTGCCAGCAACATACTAGGAGGCTACTACAATGGGCAGTTCTTC. Protein: CASNILGGYYNGQFF.

This clonotype was picked up many times. The gene calls are TRBV28 and TRBJ2-5; 8 bases map to TRBD2. Trimming cost V 3 bases and J 4 bases; bases outside gene matches: 4. The CDR3 runs to 14 residues. CDR1 and CDR2 (germline): MDHEN, SYDVKM. The CDR3 sequence is CASSLAGGLETQYF. CDR3 nucleotides: TGTGCCAGCAGTTTGGCGGGAGGACTAGAGACCCAGTACTTC.

This clonotype was counted at least ten times. This sequence joins TRBV30 and TRBJ1-2, with D possibly TRBD1 on 5 matching bases. Germline assignment: CDR1 GTSNPN and CDR2 SVGIG (reference sequence). Trimming removed 2 bases from V and 3 bases from J, with 16 bases in between. This CDR3 comprises 15 residues. The CDR3 protein is CAWSRDVPRHYGYTF. For the CDR3, the DNA is TGTGCCTGGAGTCGGGACGTCCCCCGGCACTATGGCTACACCTTC.

This clonotype was seen ten or more times. The chain employs TRBV12-5 and TRBJ2-5; D uncertain. The CDR3 spans 14 residues. Per the germline V gene, CDR1 is LGHNT and CDR2 is FRNRAP. V was trimmed by 4 bases and J by 4 bases, leaving 13 bases between them. DNA for the CDR3: TGTGCTAGTGGTTCTACACATTTCCCAGAGACCCAGTACTTC. This translates into CASGSTHFPETQYF.